The rows below give T cell receptor beta chains drawn from one sample of a study of blood T cell repertoires in COVID-19. TCRdb's table, derived via immunoSEQ multiplex PCR, lists solely in-frame clones and lacks some. The table shows around 160,000 clones, with 85% to 90% occurring only once. Sequenced input: PBMCs or T cells enriched from blood (not recorded which). These receptors all come from a woman aged 25 to 39 with acute COVID-19. Each CDR3 is given with its conserved first and last residue. The order of the fields is V gene, J gene, D gene, clone size, CDR3 DNA, CDR3 protein. D genes are given only for firm matches. Part of the rows lack a size; the others show once, few, many or a class for expanded clones.

TRBV19,TRBJ2-5,TRBD2,-,TGTGCCAGTAGCCTGGGGCTGCTAGCGGCTCTCCAAGAGACCCAGTACTTC,CASSLGLLAALQETQYF
TRBV6-5,TRBJ2-7,TRBD1,-,TGTGCCAGCAGTTCATCCGGGACAGCCTCCTACGAGCAGTACTTC,CASSSSGTASYEQYF
TRBV19,TRBJ1-5,-,-,TGTGCCAGTAGTATAGAGGACAGAAATCAGCCCCAGCATTTT,CASSIEDRNQPQHF
TRBV21-1,TRBJ2-1,-,-,TGTGCCAGCAGCTGGCAGTACAATGAGCAGTTCTTC,CASSWQYNEQFF
TRBV24-1,TRBJ2-3,-,-,TGTGCCACCAGTGACACCCAGGGGGGCACGCAGTATTTT,CATSDTQGGTQYF
TRBV9,TRBJ2-1,TRBD2,-,TGTGCCAGCAGCCCCCCTCGTCGGGAGGGCAATGAGCAGTTCTTC,CASSPPRREGNEQFF
TRBV5-1,TRBJ1-1,-,-,TGCGCCAGCAGCTTGGTCAGAAACACTGAAGCTTTCTTT,CASSLVRNTEAFF
TRBV9,TRBJ1-4,TRBD1,-,TGTGCCAGCAGCGTGGGATTTACAGGGGGAGATGAAAAACTGTTTTTT,CASSVGFTGGDEKLFF
TRBV4-3,TRBJ2-7,-,-,TGCGCCAGCAGCCAAGAGTTGAGGTCCCGCTCCTACGAGCAGTACTTC,CASSQELRSRSYEQYF
TRBV7-2,TRBJ2-7,-,-,TGTGCCAGCAGCTTAGACGGGCTAGCAGGCGAGCAGTACTTC,CASSLDGLAGEQYF
TRBV28,TRBJ2-3,-,-,TGTGCCAGCAGTTCGGGGAACACAGATACGCAGTATTTT,CASSSGNTDTQYF
TRBV28,TRBJ1-5,-,once,TGTGCCAGCAAACGGGGTTATAGCAATCAGCCCCAGCATTTT,CASKRGYSNQPQHF
TRBV4-3,TRBJ1-4,TRBD1,few,TGCGCCAGCAGCCGAGGACAGGGTGGAGAAAAACTGTTTTTT,CASSRGQGGEKLFF
TRBV6-2/TRBV6-3,TRBJ2-1,-,-,TGTGCCAGCAGTTACATAACAGGCCTCTTGGAGCAGTTCTTC,CASSYITGLLEQFF
TRBV30,TRBJ1-2,TRBD1,-,TGTGCCTGGTTACCCTTCGGGACAGGGGAGGCCGGGGGCTATGGCTACACCTTC,CAWLPFGTGEAGGYGYTF
TRBV28,TRBJ1-5,TRBD1,-,TGTGCCAGCAGTTCCCCCGGGACAGGGGGCGGTCAGCCCCAGCATTTT,CASSSPGTGGGQPQHF
TRBV7-8,TRBJ1-1,-,-,TGTGCCAGCAGCGATTTCGGGGGACTCACTGAAGCTTTCTTT,CASSDFGGLTEAFF
TRBV4-1,TRBJ2-1,-,-,TGCGCCAGCAGCCAAGATCTATACAATGAGCAGTTCTTC,CASSQDLYNEQFF